The 10 T cell receptor beta chains in this list originate from one sample, sequenced in a study of type 1 and type 2 diabetes patients. Genomic DNA was the PCR template. A primer set of 30 forward and 13 reverse primers amplified the CDR3. From the multiplex PCR reads, TCRdb called clonotypes with MiXCR, one entry per CDR3 protein. The repertoire consists of fewer than 300,000 distinct CDR3 sequences, with roughly 50% occurring once and the leading ten covering roughly 13%. Sequenced: peripheral blood mononuclear cells (PBMCs). The receptors derive from a man aged 18 to 30 with type 2 diabetes.

Note on this clonotype: The CDR3 does not close with the conserved phenylalanine or tryptophan, likely indicating a read error. J is TRBJ1-1 and V is TRBV30; D is undetermined. The germline V and J ends were trimmed by 0 bases and 7 bases, with 6 bases remaining between them. CDR1 is GTSNPN and CDR2 is SVGIG in the germline V gene (reference sequence). CDR3 length equals 11 residues. The CDR3 DNA reads as TGTGCCTGGAGTGTATTGGATGAAGCTTTCCTT. Protein product: CAWSVLDEAFL.

This clonotype was counted at least ten times. This chain uses TRBV19 with TRBJ2-1, with D tentatively TRBD1 (6 bases). Deletions cut 3 bases from V and 5 bases from J, with 11 bases between. This CDR3 has 14 residues. Looked up from germline, CDR1 is LNHDA and CDR2 is SQIVND (reference sequence). The chain's CDR3 is CASSIAGAHNEQFF. CDR3 nucleotides: TGTGCCAGTAGTATTGCAGGGGCCCACAATGAGCAGTTCTTC.

The rearrangement joins TRBV19 to TRBJ2-2; 7 bases are shared with TRBD2. Germline assignment: CDR1 LNHDA and CDR2 SQIVND (reference sequence). The junction had 8 bases not matched to a gene; V was cut back by 4 bases and J by 6 bases. There are 15 residues in the CDR3. The CDR3 here is CASSTPSGSAGELFF. The CDR3 nucleotides read TGTGCCAGTAGTACACCTAGCGGCTCAGCCGGGGAGCTGTTTTTT.

The chain carries TRBV6-6 and TRBJ1-2, with 9 bases lining up with TRBD1. CDR3 length: 15 residues. Germline-derived CDR1 and CDR2 are MNHNY and SVGAGI (reference sequence). The J segment lost 2 bases and the V segment lost 8 bases, leaving 9 bases of the junction unmatched. CDR3 DNA: TGTGCCAGCGCCCTGACCGGGACAGGGAACTATGGCTACACCTTC. Translating gives CASALTGTGNYGYTF.

This chain uses TRBV6-5 with TRBJ2-1; D not resolved. The germline gives CDR1 MNHEY, CDR2 SVGAGI. Between the trimmed V and J ends, which lost 5 bases and 5 bases, there was a span of 7 bases. The length of the CDR3 is 12 residues. The CDR3 spells CASSNRNNEQFF. CDR3 DNA sequence: TGTGCCAGCAGTAACCGAAACAATGAGCAGTTCTTC.

This clonotype was picked up a small number of times. The chain couples TRBV6-6 to TRBJ1-1; D is perhaps TRBD1 (5 bases). The CDR3 is made up of 13 amino acids. Trimming left V 6 bases short and J 1 base short, with 9 bases between. Germline assignment: CDR1 MNHNY and CDR2 SVGAGI (reference sequence). The CDR3 protein is CASRSGGNTEAFF. The CDR3 bases are TGTGCCAGCAGATCTGGGGGGAACACTGAAGCTTTCTTT.

This chain uses TRBV7-2 with TRBJ1-2; D may be TRBD1 (6 bases). The germline CDR1 and CDR2 sequences are SGHTA and FQGNSA. V shed 2 bases and J shed 5 bases, with 24 bases lying between them. This CDR3 contains 18 residues. The CDR3 region has the DNA TGTGCCAGCAGCTTAACTCGGGGGGGCAACGAAGTTGGATATGGCTACACCTTC. This sequence encodes CASSLTRGGNEVGYGYTF.

V gene TRBV2 combines with J gene TRBJ1-5, with D possibly matching TRBD1 (6 bases). Germline assignment: CDR1 SNHLY and CDR2 FYNNEI. The CDR3 is made up of 14 amino acids. Trimming shortened V by 8 bases and J by 4 bases, and 15 bases separated the two germline ends. CDR3 coding DNA: TGTGCCAGCGGGTGGACAGAGGAGAATCAGCCCCAGCATTTT. It encodes CASGWTEENQPQHF.

V gene TRBV19 combines with J gene TRBJ2-5; no clear D. Germline CDR1 reads LNHDA; CDR2 reads SQIVND (reference sequence). Trimming took 3 bases from V and 6 from J, leaving 8 bases between them. The CDR3 length is 12 residues. CDR3 protein: CASSILGQTQYF. CDR3 DNA sequence: TGTGCCAGTAGTATTCTGGGTCAGACCCAGTACTTC.

CDR3 nucleotides: TGTGCCAGCAGTTCCGCCAGAGCTTTCTTT. This gives the protein CASSSARAFF. The gene calls are TRBV6-6 and TRBJ1-1; D uncertain. Germline V gene lookup returns CDR1 MNHNY and CDR2 SVGAGI (reference sequence). The CDR3 sequence is 10 residues long. V dropped 4 bases and J dropped 10 bases, with 7 bases sitting between them.